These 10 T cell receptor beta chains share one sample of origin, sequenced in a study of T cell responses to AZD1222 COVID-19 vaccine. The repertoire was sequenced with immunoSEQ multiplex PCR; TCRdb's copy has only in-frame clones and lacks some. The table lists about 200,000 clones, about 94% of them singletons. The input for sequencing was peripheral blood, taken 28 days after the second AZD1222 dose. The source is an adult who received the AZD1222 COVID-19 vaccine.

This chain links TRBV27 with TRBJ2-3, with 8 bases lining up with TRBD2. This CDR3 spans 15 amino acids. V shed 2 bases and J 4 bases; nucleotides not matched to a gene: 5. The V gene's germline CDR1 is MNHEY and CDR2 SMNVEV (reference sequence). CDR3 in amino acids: CASSLSGGRPDTQYF. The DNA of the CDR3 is TGTGCCAGCAGTTTAAGCGGGGGTCGGCCAGATACGCAGTATTTT.

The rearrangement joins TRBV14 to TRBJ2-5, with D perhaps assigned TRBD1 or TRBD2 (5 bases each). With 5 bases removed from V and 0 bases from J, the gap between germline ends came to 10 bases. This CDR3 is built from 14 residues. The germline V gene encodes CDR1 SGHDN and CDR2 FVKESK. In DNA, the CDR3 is TGTGCCAGCAGCTGGGGACGGAACCAAGAGACCCAGTACTTC. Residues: CASSWGRNQETQYF.

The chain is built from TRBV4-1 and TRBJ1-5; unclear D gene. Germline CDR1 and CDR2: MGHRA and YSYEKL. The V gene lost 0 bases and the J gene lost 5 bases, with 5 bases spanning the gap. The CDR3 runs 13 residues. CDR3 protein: CASSQDRDQPQHF. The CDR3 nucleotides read TGCGCCAGCAGCCAAGATAGGGATCAGCCCCAGCATTTT.

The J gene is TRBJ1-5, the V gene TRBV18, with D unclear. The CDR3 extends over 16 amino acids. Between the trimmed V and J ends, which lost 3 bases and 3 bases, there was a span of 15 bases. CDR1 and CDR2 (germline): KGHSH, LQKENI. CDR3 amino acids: CASSPSGRQYNQPQHF. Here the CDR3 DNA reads TGTGCCAGCTCACCCTCAGGACGGCAATACAATCAGCCCCAGCATTTT.

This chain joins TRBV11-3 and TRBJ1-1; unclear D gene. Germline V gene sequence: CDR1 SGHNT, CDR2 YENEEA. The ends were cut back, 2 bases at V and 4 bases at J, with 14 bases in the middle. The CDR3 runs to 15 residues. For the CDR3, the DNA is TGTGCCAGCAGCTTAAACGGGCCGCGAGGCACTGAAGCTTTCTTT. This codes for CASSLNGPRGTEAFF.

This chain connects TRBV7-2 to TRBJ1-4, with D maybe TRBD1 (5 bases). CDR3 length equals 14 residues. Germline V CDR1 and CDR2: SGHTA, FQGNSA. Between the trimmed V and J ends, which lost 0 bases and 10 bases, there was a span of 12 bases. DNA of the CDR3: TGTGCCAGCAGCTTAGCCGGGCGTCAGGGAAAACTGTTTTTT. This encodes CASSLAGRQGKLFF.

This CDR3 reads CASSRTGAGNEQFF. DNA for the CDR3: TGTGCCAGCAGTAGGACAGGGGCGGGGAATGAGCAGTTCTTC. The chain uses TRBV6-6 and TRBJ2-1; 9 bases agree with TRBD1. The CDR3 totals 14 residues. V lost 5 bases, J lost 7 bases, and 6 bases stayed unmatched. Germline V gene lookup returns CDR1 MNHNY and CDR2 SVGAGI (reference sequence).

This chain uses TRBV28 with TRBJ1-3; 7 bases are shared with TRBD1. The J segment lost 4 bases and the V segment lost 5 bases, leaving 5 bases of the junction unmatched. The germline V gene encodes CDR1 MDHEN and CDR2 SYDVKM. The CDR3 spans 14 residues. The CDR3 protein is CASSIDRVGNTIYF. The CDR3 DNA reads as TGTGCCAGCAGTATAGACAGGGTCGGAAACACCATATATTTT.

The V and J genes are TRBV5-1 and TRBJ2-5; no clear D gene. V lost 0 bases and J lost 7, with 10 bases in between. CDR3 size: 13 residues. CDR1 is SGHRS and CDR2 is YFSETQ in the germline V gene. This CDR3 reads CASSLDELGTQYF. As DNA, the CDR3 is TGCGCCAGCAGCTTGGACGAGTTAGGGACCCAGTACTTC.

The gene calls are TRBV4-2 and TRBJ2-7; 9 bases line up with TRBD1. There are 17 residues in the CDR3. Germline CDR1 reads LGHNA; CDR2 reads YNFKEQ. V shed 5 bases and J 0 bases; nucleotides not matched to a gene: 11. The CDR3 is CASSIRDRAESSYEQYF. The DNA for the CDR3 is TGTGCCAGCAGCATCCGGGACAGGGCCGAGAGCTCCTACGAGCAGTACTTC.